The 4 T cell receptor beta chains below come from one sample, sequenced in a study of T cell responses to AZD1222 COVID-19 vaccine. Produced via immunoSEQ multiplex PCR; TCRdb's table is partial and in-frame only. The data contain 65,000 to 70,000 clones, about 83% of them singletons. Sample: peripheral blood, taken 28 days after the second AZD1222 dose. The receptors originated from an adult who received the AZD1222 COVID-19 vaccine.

CDR3: CASSWTGPWENYGYTF. Written as DNA, the CDR3 is TGTGCCAGCAGCTGGACAGGGCCCTGGGAGAACTATGGCTACACCTTC. The genes are TRBV6-6 and TRBJ1-2; TRBD1 agrees at 8 bases. The CDR3 covers 16 residues. CDR1 is MNHNY, CDR2 SVGAGI, per germline (reference sequence). V trimming: 6 bases; J trimming: 2 bases; junction bases outside the gene matches: 11.

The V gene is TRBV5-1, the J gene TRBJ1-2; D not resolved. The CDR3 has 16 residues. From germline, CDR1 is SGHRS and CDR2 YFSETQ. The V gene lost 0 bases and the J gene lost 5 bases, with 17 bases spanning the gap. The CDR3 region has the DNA TGCGCCAGCAGCTTGGTCGCTAGGGCTTTGTATTATGGCTACACCTTC. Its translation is CASSLVARALYYGYTF.

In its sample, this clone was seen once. The CDR3: CASGLALGGPEAGYTF. CDR3 DNA sequence: TGTGCTAGTGGTTTGGCCTTGGGGGGGCCCGAGGCTGGCTACACCTTC. V is TRBV12-5 and J is TRBJ1-2, with D possibly TRBD1 on 6 matching bases. Germline-derived CDR1 and CDR2 are LGHNT and FRNRAP. V gave up 1 base and J gave up 7 bases, with 19 bases separating them. This CDR3 region has 16 residues. The variable domain in full, with the rest retrieved from reference TRBV12-5 and TRBJ1-2, is DARVTQTPRHKVTEMGQEVTMRCQPILGHNTVFWYRQTMMQGLELLAYFRNRAPLDDSGMPKDRFSAEMPDATLATLKIQPSEPRDSAVYFCASGLALGGPEAGYTFGSGTRLTVV.

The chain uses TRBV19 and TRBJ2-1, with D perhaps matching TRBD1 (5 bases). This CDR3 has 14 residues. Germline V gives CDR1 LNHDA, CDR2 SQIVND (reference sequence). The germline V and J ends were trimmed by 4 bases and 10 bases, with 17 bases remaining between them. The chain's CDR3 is CASSTPGRTIEQFF. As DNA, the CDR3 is TGTGCCAGTAGTACCCCCGGCCGGACAATAGAGCAGTTCTTC.